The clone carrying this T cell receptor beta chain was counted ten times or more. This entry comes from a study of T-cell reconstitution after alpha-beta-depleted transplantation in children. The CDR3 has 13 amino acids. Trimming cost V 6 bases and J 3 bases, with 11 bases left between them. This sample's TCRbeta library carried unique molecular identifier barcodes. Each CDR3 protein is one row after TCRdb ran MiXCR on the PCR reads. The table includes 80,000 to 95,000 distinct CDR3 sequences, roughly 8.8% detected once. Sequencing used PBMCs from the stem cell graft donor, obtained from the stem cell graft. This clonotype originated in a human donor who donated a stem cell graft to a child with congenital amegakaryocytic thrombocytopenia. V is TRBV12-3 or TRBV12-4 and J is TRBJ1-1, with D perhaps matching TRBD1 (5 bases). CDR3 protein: CASSYGAHTEAFF. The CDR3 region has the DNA TGTGCCAGCAGCTACGGGGCCCACACTGAAGCTTTCTTT.